The source of this T cell receptor (beta chain) is a study of blood T cells in healthy people across ages. Study-level results: More naive CD4+ cells and higher diversity were found in long-lived than in aged donors. Naive and antigen-experienced cells were not separated, limiting conclusive comparison.

The CDR3 loop spans 16 amino acids. The germline CDR1 and CDR2 sequences are MNHEY and SVGAGI. V lost 1 base and J lost 0; bases outside the gene matches: 6. It was with a sample-barcoded 5' primer and a J-beta primer mix that a second PCR of about 6 to 11 cycles was run. Each cDNA molecule was tagged by a template-switch adaptor with 12 random nucleotides. TCRdb itself ran the 5' RACE reads through MiXCR, one entry per CDR3 protein. The sample has 850,000 to 1,000,000 distinct CDR3 sequences, roughly 51% seen once. In its sample, this clonotype was seen once. Its target is not known. The source is a woman between 55 and 75 years old in good health. The chain recombines TRBV6-5 with TRBJ2-7, with 7 bases identical to TRBD2. The sequenced sample was blood. CDR3 region: CASSYFMTSHSYEQYF. The DNA of the CDR3 is TGTGCCAGCAGTTACTTTATGACTAGCCACTCCTACGAGCAGTACTTC.